What follows describes a single TCR beta chain. This clonotype was picked up a small number of times. The clone's antigen remains unknown. There are no base qualities to consult, and no much larger clone falls within one base. PBMCs were isolated by Ficoll-Paque density gradient centrifugation. The data derive from a study of T-cell memory formation after mild COVID-19 (dated by TCRdb to the early 2020s). About the investigation overall: Most TCR sequence clusters were specific to one of the two donors. T-cell clones expanding and contracting after mild COVID-19 in a couple of donors were tracked by longitudinal TCRalpha and TCRbeta repertoire sequencing. The cohort was made up of two young adult volunteers, one female and one male, who were previously healthy.

For sequencing, an Illumina NovaSeq 6000 was employed. TCRalpha and TCRbeta cDNA libraries were constructed by 5'RACE with constant-segment primers, with sample barcodes and unique molecular identifiers being introduced. Trizol reagent was used to extract RNA from every sample. Amplification of the libraries took two PCR steps, and the second step added a second sample barcode plus Illumina TruSeq adapters. Sequencing of libraries was performed on an Illumina NovaSeq with 2 x 150 bp paired-end reads. The authors' pipeline ran thus. Reads were demultiplexed and collapsed into UMI-guided consensus sequences with migec v1.2.7. With mixcr v2.1.11, UMI consensuses were aligned to TRA and TRB V and J templates and assembled into clonotypes. A clonotype was counted as expanded or contracted only if both edgeR and NoisET called the change significant, with noise models trained on biological replicates. edgeR calls used a false discovery rate-adjusted p below 0.01 and a log2 fold-change threshold of 1. As an exploratory analysis of dynamics, PCA with hierarchical clustering was applied to max-normalized trajectories of the 1000 most abundant clonotypes. Separately sequenced CD4+ and CD8+ repertoires were used to assign the CD4 or CD8 phenotype of responding clones. TCRdb redid the processing of the public reads, applying fastp at Q25 and MiXCR, and retained in-frame beta chains. Rows are combined by CDR3 protein, so each entry shows the most common genes and DNA. The V and J calls were not made by the authors but by TCRdb's processing. This sample comprises roughly 260,000 distinct CDR3 sequences, approximately 16% of them detected only once. Jointly, the top ten make up roughly 3.6% of the sample.

The trim is 0 bases for V and 8 bases for J, with a gap of 17 bases between the germline ends. Taken from the germline V gene (reference sequence), the CDR1 and CDR2 loops are DFQATT and SNEGSKA. The CDR3 sequence holds 16 residues, the cysteine and phenylalanine included. Just the 48-base CDR3 DNA is kept, in frame starting at base 1. What the work shows at the level of the full study, not this receptor alone: From day 15 to 85, contracting clones showed balanced CD4/CD8 phenotypes, whereas a second wave of clones that expanded from day 15 to 37 leaned towards CD4+. The detection of some responding clones in pre-infection memory suggests that pre-existing cross-reactive memory T cells joined the SARS-CoV-2 response. Whether the second-wave clones peaking on day 37 were SARS-CoV-2 specific was not confirmed. Contracting CD4+ clones turned up mainly in the CM and EM memory subsets, whereas EMRA was where CD8+ clones were enriched. Only two mild cases were covered in the study, and larger cohorts including severe cases with pre-infection samples were considered necessary.

This sequence uses TRBV20-1 and TRBJ1-6; TRBD1 might be the D gene, on 5 matching bases. The sequenced sample was PBMCs or a T cell subset sorted from them (not recorded which). This receptor was obtained from a man in his late teens or twenties who had mild COVID-19 (a few samples of this study predate the infection). The sample titles of this study are shuffled in the database, so cell type and time point are left out; the donor was told from shared clones. The nucleotides are TGCAGTGCTAGAGATTCCAGTGGAGGGACCGATTCACCCCTCCACTTT. Its protein is CSARDSSGGTDSPLHF.